This TCR beta chain is from a study of post-analysis software for immune sequencing data. Findings of the study overall: Strong co-clustering by F measure linked samples that shared a preparation batch. Included in a set of about five TRBV segments more frequent in patients than controls were TRBV5-6, TRBV5-1 and TRBV20-1. Significantly lower normalized Chao1 diversity was seen in multiple sclerosis patients than in controls.

This clonotype was picked up many times. What it recognizes is unknown. Unique molecular identifiers featured in each of the TCR beta cDNA libraries. Roughly 500,000 cDNA molecules were obtained from about 0.98 to 11 million T cells. TCRdb analysed the PCR reads with MiXCR anew, one entry per CDR3 protein. The sample consists of around 160,000 distinct CDR3 sequences, roughly 34% of them appearing once. The CDR3 runs to 12 residues. V was shortened by 6 bases and J by 8 bases, with 12 bases between the two germline ends. The TCR originated in a girl aged 5 to 17 with multiple sclerosis. This rearrangement joins TRBV12-3 or TRBV12-4 to TRBJ2-3; possibly TRBD2 for D (5 bases). This specimen consisted of blood, obtained after autologous hematopoietic stem cell transplantation. The CDR3 nucleotides read TGTGCCAGCAGCCTGAGGGCTAGTACGCAGTATTTT. Translating it yields CASSLRASTQYF.